A single sample gave rise to the 25 T cell receptor beta chains below, sequenced in a study of T cells in Graves' hyperthyroidism and ophthalmopathy. Amplified TCR beta CDR3 regions derived from RNA transcripts. TCR CDR3 underwent first-round RT-PCR with the HTBI primer set. MiXCR, run by TCRdb on the multiplex PCR reads, gives a single entry per CDR3 protein. The data show tens of thousands of distinct CDR3 sequences, with around half seen just once and under 30% held by the top ten. The sample consisted of blood. The receptors stem from a woman in her thirties or forties with Graves' ophthalmopathy.

This chain uses TRBV6-2 or TRBV6-3 with TRBJ1-5, with 7 bases fitting TRBD1. From germline, CDR1 is MNHEY and CDR2 SVGEGT. The CDR3 contains 18 residues. With 6 bases clipped from V and 1 base from J, the junction kept 15 bases outside the gene matches. The CDR3 loop is CASSPGQRIVVSNQPQHF. DNA of the CDR3: TGTGCCAGCAGCCCGGGACAGAGAATTGTGGTGAGCAATCAGCCCCAGCATTTT.

This clonotype was detected many times. V gene TRBV5-1 combines with J gene TRBJ2-1; 7 bases match TRBD2. Trimming took 4 bases from V and 0 from J; bases not matched to a gene: 4. CDR3 length: 15 amino acids. Germline lookup yields CDR1 SGHRS and CDR2 YFSETQ. The CDR3 DNA reads as TGCGCCAGCAGCCCCGCTAGCGGCTCCTACAATGAGCAGTTCTTC. As protein: CASSPASGSYNEQFF.

CDR3 coding DNA: TGTGCCAGCAGTAAAACAGGGGGGAGACAGTACTTC. This sequence encodes CASSKTGGRQYF. J is TRBJ2-7 and V is TRBV12-3 or TRBV12-4; 8 positions agree with TRBD1. Losses at the gene ends were 5 bases for V and 10 bases for J; bases not matched to a gene: 7. The CDR3 length is 12 residues.

This clonotype was seen only once. The chain uses TRBV19 and TRBJ1-3, with D uncertain. The CDR3 has 13 residues. V shed 6 bases and J shed 4 bases, with 10 bases lying between them. In germline, CDR1 is LNHDA, CDR2 SQIVND (reference sequence). For the CDR3, the DNA is TGTGCCAGTAGACCGCTGGGAGGAAACACCATATATTTT. It codes for CASRPLGGNTIYF.

This chain links TRBV15 with TRBJ2-5; D tentatively fits TRBD1 or TRBD2 (5 bases each). The V end lost 5 bases, the J end lost 2 bases, and 12 bases lay between the germline ends. The CDR3 covers 14 residues. Germline CDR1 is LNHNV and CDR2 is YYDKDF (reference sequence). CDR3 region: CATSSRDRQETQYF. The CDR3 DNA reads TGTGCCACCAGCTCCCGGGACCGACAAGAGACCCAGTACTTC.

The chain couples TRBV13 to TRBJ2-5; 7 nucleotides match TRBD1. Germline V CDR1 and CDR2: PRHDT, FYEKMQ (reference sequence). Trimming cost V 1 base and J 2 bases; bases outside gene matches: 4. The CDR3 has 15 amino acids. The CDR3 DNA reads as TGTGCCAGCAGCTTAGAGGGGGCTACTCAAGAGACCCAGTACTTC. Its protein is CASSLEGATQETQYF.

This clonotype was detected ten times or more. The chain employs TRBV5-4 and TRBJ2-5, with 7 nucleotides matching TRBD2. CDR3 size: 15 residues. From germline, CDR1 is SGHNT and CDR2 YYREEE (reference sequence). After removal of 0 bases from V and 7 bases from J, the junction contained 9 bases not matched to a gene. The CDR3 nucleotides are TGTGCCAGCAGCTTGGATGAAGCGGGGCGATGGACCCAGTACTTC. It translates to CASSLDEAGRWTQYF.

This clonotype appeared once. The CDR3 DNA reads as TGCAGCGTTCAACGACAGGGGGCCCAGGGGCATGAGCAGTTCTTC. It is translated as CSVQRQGAQGHEQFF. The J gene is TRBJ2-1, the V gene TRBV29-1, with 10 bases identical to TRBD1. The V segment lost 5 bases and the J segment 8 bases; nucleotides outside the gene matches: 12. The CDR3 runs 15 residues. Germline values: CDR1 SQVTM, CDR2 ANQGSEA.

J is TRBJ2-7 and V is TRBV11-3; 9 bases match TRBD1. V shed 5 bases and J 6 bases; nucleotides not matched to a gene: 8. Germline CDR1 and CDR2: SGHNT and YENEEA. The CDR3 loop spans 14 amino acids. In DNA, the CDR3 is TGTGCCAGCAGCAGGCCGGGACAGGGATGCGAGCAGTACTTC. The encoded protein is CASSRPGQGCEQYF.

Of note for this clonotype: At one end, the junction sequence differs from germline, possibly due to a read error. The rearrangement uses TRBV5-6 and TRBJ2-1; 9 bases are shared with TRBD1. This CDR3 comprises 15 residues. Germline assignment: CDR1 SGHDT and CDR2 YYEEEE. CDR3 amino acids: CTSRYGQGQYNEQFF. The CDR3 DNA follows: TGTACCAGCAGATACGGACAGGGGCAGTACAATGAGCAGTTCTTC.

This clonotype was picked up many times. The chain employs TRBV5-5 and TRBJ2-3, with TRBD2 matching over 8 bases. Looked up from germline, CDR1 is SGHKS and CDR2 is YYEKEE (reference sequence). J lost 9 bases, V lost 4 bases, and 10 bases had no gene match. The CDR3 runs to 14 residues. The CDR3 DNA is TGTGCCAGCAGCCAGGGACTAGTAGAGGGGACGCAGTATTTT. Protein: CASSQGLVEGTQYF.

This clonotype was recorded many times. One base away lies a much larger clone, so this may be a sequencing read error. In this CDR3 the conserved last residue, phenylalanine or tryptophan, is missing, so a read error is likely. The rearrangement uses TRBV5-1 and TRBJ2-3; 7 positions agree with TRBD2. CDR1 and CDR2 from the germline V gene are SGHRS and YFSETQ. The CDR3 extends over 13 amino acids. The junction had 2 bases not matched to a gene; V was cut back by 6 bases and J by 1 base. CDR3 sequence reads: CASKLAGTDTQYL. The CDR3 DNA follows: TGCGCCAGCAAGCTAGCGGGCACAGATACGCAGTATCTT.

The V call is TRBV19, the J call TRBJ1-5; D gene unclear. V lost 3 bases, J lost 11 bases, and 17 bases lay in between. CDR3 length equals 14 residues. CDR1 and CDR2 (germline): LNHDA, SQIVND (reference sequence). The DNA for the CDR3 is TGTGCCAGTAGTATCCCCGGGCGCCAAGAGACCCAGCATTTT. This sequence encodes CASSIPGRQETQHF.

This clonotype is judged medium-sized (0.01 to 0.1%). The chain is built from TRBV24-1 and TRBJ1-2, with no clear D. Trimming shortened V by 5 bases and J by 2 bases, and 8 bases separated the two germline ends. CDR3 length equals 13 residues. CDR1 and CDR2 from the germline V gene are KGHDR and SFDVKD. CDR3 amino acids: CATSVSENYGYTF. CDR3 sequence (DNA): TGTGCCACCAGTGTATCGGAGAACTATGGCTACACCTTC.

About this clonotype itself: The junction differs from germline at one of its ends, possibly a read error. V is TRBV5-4 and J is TRBJ2-3; the D is unclear. This CDR3 contains 16 residues. Germline assignment: CDR1 SGHNT and CDR2 YYREEE (reference sequence). CDR3 loop: CACSLDRAGAKDTQYF. CDR3 nucleotide sequence: TGTGCCTGCAGCTTGGATCGGGCAGGTGCTAAAGATACGCAGTATTTT. The full variable domain, completed using reference TRBV5-4 and TRBJ2-3, is ETGVTQSPTHLIKTRGQQVTLRCSSQSGHNTVSWYQQALGQGPQFIFQYYREEENGRGNFPPRFSGLQFPNYSSELNVNALELDDSALYLCACSLDRAGAKDTQYFGPGTRLTVL.

There are many counts of this clonotype. This chain uses TRBV5-1 with TRBJ2-3; the D is unclear. Per the germline V gene, CDR1 is SGHRS and CDR2 is YFSETQ. This CDR3 comprises 15 residues. Deletions cut 7 bases from V and 0 bases from J, with 15 bases between. The CDR3 is CASQTGLTSTDTQYF. The DNA of the CDR3 is TGCGCCAGCCAGACCGGTCTAACTAGCACAGATACGCAGTATTTT.

This clonotype was seen many times. The rearrangement links TRBV5-1 to TRBJ1-1; D call uncertain. Trimming took 1 base from V and 2 from J, leaving 9 bases between them. CDR1 and CDR2 from the germline V gene are SGHRS and YFSETQ. The CDR3 sequence is 14 residues long. The CDR3 sequence is CASSLSGTNTEAFF. CDR3 nucleotides: TGCGCCAGCAGCTTGTCAGGTACTAACACTGAAGCTTTCTTT.

There are many counts of this clonotype. The chain recombines TRBV30 with TRBJ1-2; 8 bases match TRBD1. Germline CDR1 GTSNPN, CDR2 SVGIG (reference sequence). The CDR3 loop spans 13 amino acids. The junction had 3 bases not matched to a gene; V was cut back by 5 bases and J by 1 base. The CDR3 sequence: CAWGQGGNYGYTF. Written as DNA, the CDR3 is TGTGCCTGGGGACAGGGCGGTAACTATGGCTACACCTTC.

The chain joins TRBV5-1 to TRBJ1-4; a possible D gene is TRBD1 (5 bases). There are 16 residues in the CDR3. Germline CDR1 and CDR2: SGHRS and YFSETQ. Between the trimmed V and J ends, which lost 0 bases and 6 bases, there was a span of 15 bases. This chain's CDR3 is CASSLDRWGIDEKLFF. In nucleotides, the CDR3 is TGCGCCAGCAGCTTGGACAGGTGGGGGATTGATGAAAAACTGTTTTTT.

This clonotype is categorized as medium-sized. The rearrangement links TRBV24-1 to TRBJ1-1, with unresolved D. V was cut by 5 bases and J by 1 base, with 7 bases left in between. This CDR3 comprises 13 residues. CDR1 KGHDR and CDR2 SFDVKD come from the germline V gene. CDR3 DNA sequence: TGTGCCACCAGTGCGGGCGCGAACACTGAAGCTTTCTTT. Its protein product is CATSAGANTEAFF.

The rearrangement links TRBV25-1 to TRBJ2-3; D is tentatively TRBD1 or TRBD2 (5 bases each). Germline V gene data show CDR1 as MGHDK and CDR2 as SYGVNS. V lost 1 base and J 3 bases, leaving 14 bases between the germline ends. This CDR3 is 16 amino acids long. The CDR3: CASSEFGAATTDTQYF. For the CDR3, the DNA is TGTGCCAGCAGTGAATTCGGGGCAGCCACGACAGATACGCAGTATTTT.

On this clonotype: An end of the junction does not agree with germline; a read error may underlie this. This chain links TRBV6-6 with TRBJ2-3; 8 positions agree with TRBD2. The V gene's germline CDR1 is MNHNY and CDR2 SVGAGI (reference sequence). This CDR3 contains 15 residues. The CDR3 DNA follows: TGTGCCAGCAGTTATAATAGCGGGATAAGAGGTACGCAGTGTTTT. This sequence encodes CASSYNSGIRGTQCF.

The chain is built from TRBV6-5 and TRBJ1-3; the D gene is possibly TRBD1 (5 bases). V was clipped by 8 bases and J by 8 bases, with 7 bases between them. CDR1 is MNHEY and CDR2 is SVGAGI in the germline V gene. The CDR3 totals 10 residues. CDR3 bases: TGTGCCAGCCAGGGACACACCATATATTTT. Residues: CASQGHTIYF.

This clonotype was recorded many times. The V and J genes are TRBV6-5 and TRBJ1-3, with a weak D call TRBD1 (6 bases). This CDR3 has 15 amino acids. Trimming cost V 5 bases and J 3 bases, with 14 bases left between them. Germline V gives CDR1 MNHEY, CDR2 SVGAGI. CDR3 amino acids: CASSEDSGFGNTIYF. The CDR3 DNA follows: TGTGCCAGCAGTGAGGACAGCGGTTTTGGAAACACCATATATTTT.

The chain combines TRBV7-2 with TRBJ2-1; D is undetermined. Germline CDR1 and CDR2: SGHTA and FQGNSA. The V gene lost 4 bases and the J gene lost 9 bases, with 10 bases spanning the gap. The CDR3 spans 12 residues. CDR3 in amino acids: CASSYRSPEQFF. CDR3 nucleotide sequence: TGTGCCAGCAGCTACCGGTCTCCTGAGCAGTTCTTC. The whole variable domain, remainder taken from reference TRBV7-2 and TRBJ2-1, is GAGVSQSPSNKVTEKGKDVELRCDPISGHTALYWYRQSLGQGLEFLIYFQGNSAPDKSGLPSDRFSAERTGGSVSTLTIQRTQQEDSAVYLCASSYRSPEQFFGPGTRLTVL.